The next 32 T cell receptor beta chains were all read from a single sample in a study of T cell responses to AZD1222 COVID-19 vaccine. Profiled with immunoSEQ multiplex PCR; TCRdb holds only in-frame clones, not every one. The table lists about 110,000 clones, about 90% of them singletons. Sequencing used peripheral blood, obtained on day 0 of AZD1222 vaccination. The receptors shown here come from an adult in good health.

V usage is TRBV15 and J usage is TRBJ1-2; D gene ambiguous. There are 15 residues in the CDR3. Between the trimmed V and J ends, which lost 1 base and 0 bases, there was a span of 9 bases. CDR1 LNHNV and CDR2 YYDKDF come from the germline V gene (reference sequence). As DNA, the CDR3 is TGTGCCACCAGCAGAGCTCACCGAGCTAACTATGGCTACACCTTC. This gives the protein CATSRAHRANYGYTF.

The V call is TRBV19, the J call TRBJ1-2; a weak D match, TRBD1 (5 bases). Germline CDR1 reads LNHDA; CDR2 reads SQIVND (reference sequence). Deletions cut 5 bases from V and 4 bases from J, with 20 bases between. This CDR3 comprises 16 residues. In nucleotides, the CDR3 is TGTGCCAGTAGTTTTACCGGGACCGAAGGCATCTATGGCTACACCTTC. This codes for CASSFTGTEGIYGYTF. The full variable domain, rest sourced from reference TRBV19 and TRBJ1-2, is DGGITQSPKYLFRKEGQNVTLSCEQNLNHDAMYWYRQDPGQGLRLIYYSQIVNDFQKGDIAEGYSVSREKKESFPLTVTSAQKNPTAFYLCASSFTGTEGIYGYTFGSGTRLTVV.

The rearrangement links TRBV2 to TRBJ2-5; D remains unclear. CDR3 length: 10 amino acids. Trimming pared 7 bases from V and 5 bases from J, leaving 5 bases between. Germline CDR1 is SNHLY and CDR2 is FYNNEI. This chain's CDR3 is CASTRETQYF. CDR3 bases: TGTGCCAGCACTAGGGAGACCCAGTACTTC.

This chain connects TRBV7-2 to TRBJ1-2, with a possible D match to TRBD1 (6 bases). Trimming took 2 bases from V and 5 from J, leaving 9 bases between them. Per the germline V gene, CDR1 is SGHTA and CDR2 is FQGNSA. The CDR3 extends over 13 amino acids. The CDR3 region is CASSLRGSYGYTF. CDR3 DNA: TGTGCCAGCAGCTTAAGGGGGTCATATGGCTACACCTTC.

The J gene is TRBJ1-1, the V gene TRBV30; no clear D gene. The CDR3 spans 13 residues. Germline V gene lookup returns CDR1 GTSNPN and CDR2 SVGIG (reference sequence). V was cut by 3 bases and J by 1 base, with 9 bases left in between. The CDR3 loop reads CAWRAGSNTEAFF. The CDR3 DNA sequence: TGTGCCTGGAGGGCGGGCTCGAACACTGAAGCTTTCTTT. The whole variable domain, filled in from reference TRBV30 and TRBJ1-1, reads SQTIHQWPATLVQPVGSPLSLECTVEGTSNPNLYWYRQAAGRGLQLLFYSVGIGQISSEVPQNLSASRPQDRQFILSSKKLLLSDSGFYLCAWRAGSNTEAFFGQGTRLTVV.

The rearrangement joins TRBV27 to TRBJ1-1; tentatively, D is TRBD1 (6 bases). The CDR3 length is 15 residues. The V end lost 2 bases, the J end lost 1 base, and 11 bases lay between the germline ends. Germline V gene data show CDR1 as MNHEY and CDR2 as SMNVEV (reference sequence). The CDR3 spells CASSLQGMRNTEAFF. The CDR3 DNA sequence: TGTGCCAGCAGTTTACAGGGGATGAGGAACACTGAAGCTTTCTTT.

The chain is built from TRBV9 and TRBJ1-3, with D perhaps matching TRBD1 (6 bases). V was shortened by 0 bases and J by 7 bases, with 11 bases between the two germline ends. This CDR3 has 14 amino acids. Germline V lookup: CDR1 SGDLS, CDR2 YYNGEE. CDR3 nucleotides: TGTGCCAGCAGCGTAGACGGTCAGGGGAACACCATATATTTT. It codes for CASSVDGQGNTIYF.

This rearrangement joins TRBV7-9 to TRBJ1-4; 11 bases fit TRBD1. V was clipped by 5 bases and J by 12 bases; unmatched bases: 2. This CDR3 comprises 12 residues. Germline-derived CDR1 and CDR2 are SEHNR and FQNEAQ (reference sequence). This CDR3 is CASSPGQGELFF. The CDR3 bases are TGTGCCAGCAGCCCGGGACAGGGGGAACTGTTTTTT.

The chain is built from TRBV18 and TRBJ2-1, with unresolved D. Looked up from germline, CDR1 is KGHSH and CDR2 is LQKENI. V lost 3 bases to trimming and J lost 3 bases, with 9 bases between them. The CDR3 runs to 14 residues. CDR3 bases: TGTGCCAGCTCACCGGCGCTGGGCTACAATGAGCAGTTCTTC. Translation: CASSPALGYNEQFF.

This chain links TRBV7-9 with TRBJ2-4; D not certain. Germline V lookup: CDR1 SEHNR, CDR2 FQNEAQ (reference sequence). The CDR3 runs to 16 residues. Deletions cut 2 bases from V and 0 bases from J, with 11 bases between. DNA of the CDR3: TGTGCCAGCAGCTTACTACCCGCGGTAGCCAAAAACATTCAGTACTTC. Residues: CASSLLPAVAKNIQYF.

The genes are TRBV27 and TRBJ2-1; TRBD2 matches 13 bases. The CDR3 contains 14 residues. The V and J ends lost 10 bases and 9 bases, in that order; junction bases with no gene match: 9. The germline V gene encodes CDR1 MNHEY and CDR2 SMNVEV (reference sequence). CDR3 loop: CAITGTSGNAEQFF. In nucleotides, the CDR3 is TGTGCCATCACCGGGACTAGCGGGAACGCTGAGCAGTTCTTC.

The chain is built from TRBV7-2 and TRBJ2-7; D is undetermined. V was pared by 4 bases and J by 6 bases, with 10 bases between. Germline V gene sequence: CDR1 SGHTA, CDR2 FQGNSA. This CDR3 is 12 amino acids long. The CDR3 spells CASSSALPEQYF. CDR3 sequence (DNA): TGTGCCAGCAGCTCAGCGTTGCCCGAGCAGTACTTC.

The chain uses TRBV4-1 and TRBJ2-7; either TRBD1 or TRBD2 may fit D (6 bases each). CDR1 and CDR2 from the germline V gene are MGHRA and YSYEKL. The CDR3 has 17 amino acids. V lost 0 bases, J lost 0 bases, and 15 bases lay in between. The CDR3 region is CASSQDGGQESSYEQYF. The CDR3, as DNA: TGCGCCAGCAGCCAAGATGGGGGGCAGGAGTCCTCCTACGAGCAGTACTTC.

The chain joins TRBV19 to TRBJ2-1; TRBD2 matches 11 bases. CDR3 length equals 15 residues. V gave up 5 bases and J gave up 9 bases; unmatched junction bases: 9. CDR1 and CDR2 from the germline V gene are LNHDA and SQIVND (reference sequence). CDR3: CASSFTSGSSPEQFF. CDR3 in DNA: TGTGCCAGTAGTTTTACTAGCGGGAGTTCCCCTGAGCAGTTCTTC.

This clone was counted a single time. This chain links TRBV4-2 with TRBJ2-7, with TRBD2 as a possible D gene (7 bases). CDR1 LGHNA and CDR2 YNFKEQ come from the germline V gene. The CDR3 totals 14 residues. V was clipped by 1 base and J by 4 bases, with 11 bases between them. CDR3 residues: CASSQGGGGYEQYF. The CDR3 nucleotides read TGTGCCAGCAGCCAAGGCGGGGGCGGTTACGAGCAGTACTTC.

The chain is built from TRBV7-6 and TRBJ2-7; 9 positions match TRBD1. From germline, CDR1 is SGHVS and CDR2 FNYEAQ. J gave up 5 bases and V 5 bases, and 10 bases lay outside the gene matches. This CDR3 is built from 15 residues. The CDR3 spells CASSPGTGRVHEQYF. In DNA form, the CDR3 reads TGTGCCAGCAGCCCAGGGACAGGGAGGGTCCACGAGCAGTACTTC.

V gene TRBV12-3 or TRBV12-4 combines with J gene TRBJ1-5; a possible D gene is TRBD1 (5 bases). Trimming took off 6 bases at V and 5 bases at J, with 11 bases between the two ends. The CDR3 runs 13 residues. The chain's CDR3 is CASSFDSYQPQHF. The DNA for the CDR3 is TGTGCCAGCAGCTTCGACAGTTATCAGCCCCAGCATTTT.

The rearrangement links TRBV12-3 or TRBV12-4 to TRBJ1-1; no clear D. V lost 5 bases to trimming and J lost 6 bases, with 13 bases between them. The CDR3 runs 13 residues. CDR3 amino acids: CASSLSGTPEAFF. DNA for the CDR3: TGTGCCAGCAGTCTTTCAGGAACCCCTGAAGCTTTCTTT.

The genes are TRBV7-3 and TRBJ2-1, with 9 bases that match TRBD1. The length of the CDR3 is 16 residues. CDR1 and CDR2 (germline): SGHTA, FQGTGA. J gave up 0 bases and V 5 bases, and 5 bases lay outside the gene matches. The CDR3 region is CASSNRGLSSYNEQFF. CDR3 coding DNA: TGTGCCAGCAGCAACAGGGGGCTCAGCTCCTACAATGAGCAGTTCTTC.

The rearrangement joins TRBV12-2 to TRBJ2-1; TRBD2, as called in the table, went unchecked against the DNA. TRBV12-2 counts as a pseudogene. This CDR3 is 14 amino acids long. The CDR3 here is CASRLEGGPWVQFF. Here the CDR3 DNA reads TGTGCAAGTCGCTTAGAGGGAGGACCGTGGGTGCAGTTCTTC.

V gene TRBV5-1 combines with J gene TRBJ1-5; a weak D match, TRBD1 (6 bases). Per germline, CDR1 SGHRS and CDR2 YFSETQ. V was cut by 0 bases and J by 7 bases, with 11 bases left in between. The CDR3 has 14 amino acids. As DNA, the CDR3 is TGCGCCAGCAGCTTGGCCGGGGGGCTACAGCCCCAGCATTTT. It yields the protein CASSLAGGLQPQHF.

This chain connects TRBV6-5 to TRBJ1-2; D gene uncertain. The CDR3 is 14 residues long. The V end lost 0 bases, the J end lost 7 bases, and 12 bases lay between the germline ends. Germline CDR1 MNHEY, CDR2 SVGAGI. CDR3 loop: CASSYSARRGGYTF. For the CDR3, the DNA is TGTGCCAGCAGTTACTCAGCGAGGCGGGGTGGCTACACCTTC.

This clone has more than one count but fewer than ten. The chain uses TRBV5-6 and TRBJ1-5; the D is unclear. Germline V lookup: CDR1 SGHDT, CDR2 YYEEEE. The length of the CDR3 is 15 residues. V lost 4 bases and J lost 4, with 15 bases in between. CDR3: CASSPGGYPNQPQHF. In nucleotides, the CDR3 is TGTGCCAGCAGCCCTGGCGGGTACCCGAATCAGCCCCAGCATTTT.

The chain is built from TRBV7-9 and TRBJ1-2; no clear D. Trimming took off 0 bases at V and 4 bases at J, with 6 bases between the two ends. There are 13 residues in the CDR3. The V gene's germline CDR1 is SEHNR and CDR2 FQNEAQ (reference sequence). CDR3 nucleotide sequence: TGTGCCAGCAGCTTAGCGGCGGGCTATGGCTACACCTTC. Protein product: CASSLAAGYGYTF.

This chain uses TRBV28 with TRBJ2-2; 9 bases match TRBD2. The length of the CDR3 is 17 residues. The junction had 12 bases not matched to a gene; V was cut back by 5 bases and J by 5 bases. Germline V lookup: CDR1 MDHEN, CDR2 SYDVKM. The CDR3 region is CASSPSGLAGRTGELFF. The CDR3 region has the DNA TGTGCCAGCAGTCCCTCGGGGCTAGCGGGGAGGACCGGGGAGCTGTTTTTT. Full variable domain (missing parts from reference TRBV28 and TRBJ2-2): DVKVTQSSRYLVKRTGEKVFLECVQDMDHENMFWYRQDPGLGLRLIYFSYDVKMKEKGDIPEGYSVSREKKERFSLILESASTNQTSMYLCASSPSGLAGRTGELFFGEGSRLTVL.

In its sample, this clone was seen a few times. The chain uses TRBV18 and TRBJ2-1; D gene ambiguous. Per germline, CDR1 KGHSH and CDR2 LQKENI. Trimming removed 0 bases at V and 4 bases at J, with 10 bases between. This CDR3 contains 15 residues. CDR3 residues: CASSPPRYPYNEQFF. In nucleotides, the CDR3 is TGTGCCAGCTCACCACCTAGGTACCCTTACAATGAGCAGTTCTTC.

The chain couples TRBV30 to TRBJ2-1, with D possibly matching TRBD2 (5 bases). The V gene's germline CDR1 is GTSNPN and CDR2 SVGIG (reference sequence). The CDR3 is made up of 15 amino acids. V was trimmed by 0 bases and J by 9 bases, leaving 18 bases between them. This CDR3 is CAWSVAEMQFGEQFF. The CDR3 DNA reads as TGTGCCTGGAGTGTAGCGGAAATGCAATTCGGTGAGCAGTTCTTC.

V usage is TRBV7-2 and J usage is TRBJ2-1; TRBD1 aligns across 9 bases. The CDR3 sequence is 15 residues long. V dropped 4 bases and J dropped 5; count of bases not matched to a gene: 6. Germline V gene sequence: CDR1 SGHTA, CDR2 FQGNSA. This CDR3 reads CASSSSRTGDNEQFF. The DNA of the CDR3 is TGTGCCAGCAGCTCGAGTCGGACAGGGGACAATGAGCAGTTCTTC.

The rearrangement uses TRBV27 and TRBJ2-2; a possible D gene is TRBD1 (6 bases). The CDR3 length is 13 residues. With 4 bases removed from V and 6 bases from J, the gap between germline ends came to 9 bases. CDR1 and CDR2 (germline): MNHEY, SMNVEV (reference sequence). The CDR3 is CASSSQGPGELFF. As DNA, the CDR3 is TGTGCCAGCAGTTCCCAGGGGCCCGGGGAGCTGTTTTTT.

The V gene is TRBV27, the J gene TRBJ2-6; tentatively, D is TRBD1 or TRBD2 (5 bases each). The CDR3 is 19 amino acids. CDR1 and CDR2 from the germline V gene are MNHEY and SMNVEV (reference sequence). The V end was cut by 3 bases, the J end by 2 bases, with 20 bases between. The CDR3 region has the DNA TGTGCCAGCAGTTTTCGGTGGGACCGGAAGGTAACTGGGGCCAACGTCCTGACTTTC. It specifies CASSFRWDRKVTGANVLTF.

CDR3 in amino acids: CASRIIYSRGEGYTF. The CDR3 DNA reads as TGTGCCAGTAGGATCATCTACTCTCGCGGCGAGGGCTACACCTTC. This chain uses TRBV19 with TRBJ1-2; D not resolved. Per the germline V gene, CDR1 is LNHDA and CDR2 is SQIVND (reference sequence). Trimming left V 6 bases short and J 8 bases short, with 22 bases between. The CDR3 is made up of 15 amino acids.

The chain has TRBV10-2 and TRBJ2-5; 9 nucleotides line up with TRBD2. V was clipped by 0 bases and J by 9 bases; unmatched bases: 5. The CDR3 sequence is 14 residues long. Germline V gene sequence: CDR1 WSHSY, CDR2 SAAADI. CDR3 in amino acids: CASSESPSGASQYF. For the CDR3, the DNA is TGCGCCAGCAGTGAGTCACCTAGCGGGGCGTCCCAGTACTTC.